This T cell receptor beta chain was profiled in a study of CD8+CD57+ T cells in acquired aplastic anemia. Study summary: DNA from sorted CD4+ and CD8+ cells averaged around 3.5 ug.

Comment on this clonotype: The antigen is undetermined.

The CDR3 consists of 12 residues. Germline CDR1 is SQVTM and CDR2 is ANQGSEA. V dropped 4 bases and J dropped 7; count of bases not matched to a gene: 2. Profiling of TCR beta VDJ combinations and CDR3 sequences used genomic DNA as template. A single record per CDR3 protein comes from TCRdb applying MiXCR to the reads. The sample includes some 140,000 distinct CDR3 sequences, roughly 49% of them seen just once. Only patients with CD8+CD57+ cell expansion on flow cytometry were chosen for sequencing. General study findings and limits: A significant difference in CD8+ Simpson's diversity between patients and controls was not found.

The chain employs TRBV29-1 and TRBJ1-5; 9 bases are shared with TRBD1. Sequenced sample: sorted CD4+, CD8+, or CD8+CD57+ T cells (not recorded which) from PBMCs. This TCR came from a human donor with aplastic anemia. This CDR3 is CSVGDRDQPQHF. The CDR3 DNA is TGCAGCGTTGGGGACAGGGACCAGCCCCAGCATTTT.